Sequencing of this T cell receptor (beta chain) was carried out in a study of shared clonotypes between healthy human individuals. The study's findings and limits: Rarefaction analysis demonstrated incomplete sorted-subset sequencing notwithstanding large depth. As a rule, naive subsets had a larger estimated richness than memory subsets.

The data were produced by immunoSEQ multiplex PCR, yet TCRdb's version contains in-frame clones alone and is incomplete. The sample consists of millions of clones, approximately 93% of them appearing once. CD4+ cells were split into CD45RA+ naive and CD45RA-negative memory subsets. With regard to this clone: Its antigen is currently unknown.

The sequence was collected from a young man in good health. Some clones in this sample may be carry-over from other donors' samples. Sequencing used naive CD4+ T cells from PBMCs. Sample subset: CD45RA+ positively selected.

DNA for the CDR3: TGTGCCAGCAGCCAAGCCGGGACAGAATATGGCTACACCTTC. Translating it yields CASSQAGTEYGYTF. J is TRBJ1-2 and V is TRBV4-2; 7 nucleotides agree with TRBD1. Germline assignment: CDR1 LGHNA and CDR2 YNFKEQ. V shed 1 base, J shed 5 bases, and the junction held 4 bases outside the gene matches. CDR3 length: 14 residues.